The T cell receptor (beta chain) under discussion was sequenced for a study of CXCR3-negative and CXCR3-positive naive CD8 T cells. Overall study results and limits: Naive CXCR3-negative cells resembled naive CXCR3-positive cells in TRBV-TRBJ usage; memory cells differed.

In preparing the TRB cDNA libraries, 5' RACE with UMI labels was used. TCRdb reprocessed the 5' RACE reads and reports one entry per CDR3 protein, with no DNA. In all, the sample yields about 57,000 distinct CDR3 sequences. Germline V gives CDR1 SQVTM, CDR2 ANQGSEA. There are 12 residues in the CDR3. In the case of this clonotype: What it binds is unknown.

The receptor was derived from a human donor in good health. Some clones in this sample may be carry-over from other donors' samples. The source material was memory CD8+ T cells from blood. V gene TRBV29-1 combines with J gene TRBJ2-2. CDR3 residues: CSITANTGELFF.